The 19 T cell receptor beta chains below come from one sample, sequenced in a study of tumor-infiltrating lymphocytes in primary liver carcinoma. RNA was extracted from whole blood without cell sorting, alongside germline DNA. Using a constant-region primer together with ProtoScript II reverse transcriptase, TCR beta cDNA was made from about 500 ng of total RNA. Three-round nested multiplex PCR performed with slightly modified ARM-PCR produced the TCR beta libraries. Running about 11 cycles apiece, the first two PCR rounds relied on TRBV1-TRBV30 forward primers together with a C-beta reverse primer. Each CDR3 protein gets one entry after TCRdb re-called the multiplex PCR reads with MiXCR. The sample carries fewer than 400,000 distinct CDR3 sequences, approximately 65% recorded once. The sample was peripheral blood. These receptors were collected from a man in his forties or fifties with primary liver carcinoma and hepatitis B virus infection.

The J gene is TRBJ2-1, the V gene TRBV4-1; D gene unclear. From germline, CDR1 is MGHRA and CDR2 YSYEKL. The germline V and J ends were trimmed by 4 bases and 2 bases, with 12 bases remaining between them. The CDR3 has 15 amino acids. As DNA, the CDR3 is TGCGCCAGCAGCCCACCTCTCGGGCCCTACAATGAGCAGTTCTTC. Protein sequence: CASSPPLGPYNEQFF.

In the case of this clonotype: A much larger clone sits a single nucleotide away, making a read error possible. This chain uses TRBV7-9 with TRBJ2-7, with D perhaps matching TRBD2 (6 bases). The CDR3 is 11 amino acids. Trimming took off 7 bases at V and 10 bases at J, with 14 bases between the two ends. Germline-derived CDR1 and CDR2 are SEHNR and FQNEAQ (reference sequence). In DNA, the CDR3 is TGTGCCAGCACCCCGGTGCGGGACCAGTACTTC. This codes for CASTPVRDQYF.

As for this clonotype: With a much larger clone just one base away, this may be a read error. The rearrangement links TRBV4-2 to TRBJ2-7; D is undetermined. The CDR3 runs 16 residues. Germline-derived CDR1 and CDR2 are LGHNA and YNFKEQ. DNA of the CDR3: TGTGCCAGCAGCCAAGATGCGGCCCCTTTGCCTCTCAAGCAGTGCTTC. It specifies CASSQDAAPLPLKQCF.

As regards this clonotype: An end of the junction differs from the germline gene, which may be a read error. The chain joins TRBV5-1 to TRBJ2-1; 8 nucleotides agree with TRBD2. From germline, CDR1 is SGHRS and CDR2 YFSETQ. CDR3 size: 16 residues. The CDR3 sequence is CACSLRLAGSYNEQFF. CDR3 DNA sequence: TGCGCCTGCAGCCTGCGCCTAGCGGGCTCCTACAATGAGCAGTTCTTC.

In DNA form, the CDR3 reads TGTGCCAGCAGTTACCACAGACAGGGTACCGTTACCTACGAGCAGTACTTC. Translation: CASSYHRQGTVTYEQYF. This chain uses TRBV6-2 or TRBV6-3 with TRBJ2-7; 7 bases fit TRBD1. CDR1 is MNHEY, CDR2 SVGEGT, per germline. The CDR3 sequence is 17 residues long. Germline trimming cut 2 bases from V and 2 bases from J; bases unmatched to any gene: 12.

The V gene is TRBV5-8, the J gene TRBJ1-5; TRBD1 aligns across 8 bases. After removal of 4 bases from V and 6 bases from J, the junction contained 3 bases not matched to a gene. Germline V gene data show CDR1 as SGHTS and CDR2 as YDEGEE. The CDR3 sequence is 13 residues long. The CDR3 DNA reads TGTGCCAGCAGCATGACAGGGGCTCAGCCCCAGCATTTT. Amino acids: CASSMTGAQPQHF.

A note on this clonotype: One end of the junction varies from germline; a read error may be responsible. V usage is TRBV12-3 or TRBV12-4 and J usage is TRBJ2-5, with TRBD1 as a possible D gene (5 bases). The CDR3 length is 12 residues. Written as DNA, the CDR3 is TGTGTCAGCAGTCTTCAGGGTGAGACCCAGTACTTC. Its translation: CVSSLQGETQYF.

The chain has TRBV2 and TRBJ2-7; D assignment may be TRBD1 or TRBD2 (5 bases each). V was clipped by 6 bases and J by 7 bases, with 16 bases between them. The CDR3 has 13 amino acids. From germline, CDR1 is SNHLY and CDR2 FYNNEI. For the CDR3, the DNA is TGTGCCAGCAGCTCGGGGACCTGGGGGGAGCAGTACTTC. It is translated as CASSSGTWGEQYF. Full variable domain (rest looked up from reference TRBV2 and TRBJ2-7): EPEVTQTPSHQVTQMGQEVILRCVPISNHLYFYWYRQILGQKVEFLVSFYNNEISEKSEIFDDQFSVERPDGSNFTLKIRSTKLEDSAMYFCASSSGTWGEQYFGPGTRLTVT.

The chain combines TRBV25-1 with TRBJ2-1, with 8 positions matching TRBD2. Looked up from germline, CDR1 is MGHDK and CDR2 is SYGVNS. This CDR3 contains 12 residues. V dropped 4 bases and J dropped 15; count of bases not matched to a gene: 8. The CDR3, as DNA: TGTGCCAGCAGTGCCCCAGCGGGAGTTCCGTTCTTC. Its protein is CASSAPAGVPFF. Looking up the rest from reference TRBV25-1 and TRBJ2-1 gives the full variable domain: EADIYQTPRYLVIGTGKKITLECSQTMGHDKMYWYQQDPGMELHLIHYSYGVNSTEKGDLSSESTVSRIRTEHFPLTLESARPSHTSQYLCASSAPAGVPFFGPGTRLTVL.

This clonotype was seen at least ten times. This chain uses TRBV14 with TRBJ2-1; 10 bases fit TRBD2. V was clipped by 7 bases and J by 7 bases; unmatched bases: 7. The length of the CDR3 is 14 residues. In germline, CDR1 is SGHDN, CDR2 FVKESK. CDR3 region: CASTSGTSANEQFF. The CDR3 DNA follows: TGTGCCAGCACCTCCGGGACTAGCGCAAATGAGCAGTTCTTC.

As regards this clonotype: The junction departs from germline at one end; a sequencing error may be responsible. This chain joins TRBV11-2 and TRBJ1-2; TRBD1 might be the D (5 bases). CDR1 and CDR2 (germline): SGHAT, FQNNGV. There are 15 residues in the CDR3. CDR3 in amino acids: CASSTWAGLIPGHTF. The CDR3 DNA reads TGTGCCAGCAGCACGTGGGCAGGGTTGATCCCTGGCCACACCTTC.

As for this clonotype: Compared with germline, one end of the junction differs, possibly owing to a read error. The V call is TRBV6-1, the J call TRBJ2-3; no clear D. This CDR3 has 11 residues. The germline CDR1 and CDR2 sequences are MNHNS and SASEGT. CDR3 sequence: CANNHTDTQNF. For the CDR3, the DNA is TGTGCCAACAACCACACAGATACGCAGAATTTT.

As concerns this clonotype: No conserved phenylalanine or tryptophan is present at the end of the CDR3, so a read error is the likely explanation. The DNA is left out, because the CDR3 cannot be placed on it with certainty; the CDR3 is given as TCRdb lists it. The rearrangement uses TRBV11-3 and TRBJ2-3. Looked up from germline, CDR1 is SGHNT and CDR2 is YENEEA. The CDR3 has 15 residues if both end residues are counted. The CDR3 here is CASSLASGGTDTQCS.

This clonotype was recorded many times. The CDR3 DNA reads as TGCGCCAGCAGCCAAGTACCAGGACAGGGGGGGGAGACCCAGTACTTC. Translated, it gives CASSQVPGQGGETQYF. This chain uses TRBV4-3 with TRBJ2-5, with 10 positions matching TRBD1. V dropped 1 base and J dropped 5; count of bases not matched to a gene: 7. CDR3 length: 16 residues. Per germline, CDR1 LGHNA and CDR2 YSLEER.

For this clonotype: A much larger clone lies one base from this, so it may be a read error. CDR3 nucleotides: TGTGCCAGCAGTATCGTGACAAGAAGTGTTGGCTACGAGCAGTACTTC. This gives the protein CASSIVTRSVGYEQYF. The genes are TRBV12-3 or TRBV12-4 and TRBJ2-7; unclear D gene. V lost 5 bases and J 3 bases, leaving 20 bases between the germline ends. This CDR3 is 16 amino acids long.

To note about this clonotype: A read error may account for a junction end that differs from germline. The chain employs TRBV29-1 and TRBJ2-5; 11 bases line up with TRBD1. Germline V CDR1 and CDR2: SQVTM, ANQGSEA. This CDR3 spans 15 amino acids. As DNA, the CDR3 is TGCCGCGTCGAGGCGGACAGGGGGCGAGCAGAGACCCAGTACTTC. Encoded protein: CRVEADRGRAETQYF.

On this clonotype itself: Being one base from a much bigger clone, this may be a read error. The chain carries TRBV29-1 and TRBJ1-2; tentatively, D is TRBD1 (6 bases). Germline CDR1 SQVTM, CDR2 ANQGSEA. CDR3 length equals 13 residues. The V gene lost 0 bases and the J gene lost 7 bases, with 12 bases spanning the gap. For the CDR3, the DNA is TGCAGCGTTGAAGAGTCAGGGGTAGGTGGCTACACCTTC. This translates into CSVEESGVGGYTF. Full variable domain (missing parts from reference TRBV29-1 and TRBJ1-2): SAVISQKPSRDICQRGTSLTIQCQVDSQVTMMFWYRQQPGQSLTLIATANQGSEATYESGFVIDKFPISRPNLTFSTLTVSNMSPEDSSIYLCSVEESGVGGYTFGSGTRLTVV.

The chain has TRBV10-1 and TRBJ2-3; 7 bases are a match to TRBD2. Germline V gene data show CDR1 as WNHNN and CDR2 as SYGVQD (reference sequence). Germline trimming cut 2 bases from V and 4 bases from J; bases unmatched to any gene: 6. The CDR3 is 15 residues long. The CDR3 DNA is TGCGCCAGCAGTGAGCCGGGACGGGGGGCAGATACGCAGTATTTT. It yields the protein CASSEPGRGADTQYF.

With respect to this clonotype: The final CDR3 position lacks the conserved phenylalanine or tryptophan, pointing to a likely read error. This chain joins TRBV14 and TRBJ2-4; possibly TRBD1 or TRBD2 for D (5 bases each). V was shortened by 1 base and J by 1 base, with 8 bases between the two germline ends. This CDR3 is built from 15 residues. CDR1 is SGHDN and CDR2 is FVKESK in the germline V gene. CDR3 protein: CASSQGGPAKNIQYI. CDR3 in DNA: TGTGCCAGCAGCCAAGGGGGACCCGCCAAAAACATTCAGTACATC.